The text below deals with one T cell receptor (beta chain). Other DNA variants within this sample encode the same CDR3. The study recruited people aged roughly 18 to 100 years across around 23 US areas. For recovered donors of Cohort 3, there were two negative PCRs, clearance, or symptom resolution. These data belong to a study of blood T cell repertoires in COVID-19. Turning to the study itself: From the United States, Italy and Spain came samples of acute and convalescent COVID-19.

Germline assignment: CDR1 ENHRY and CDR2 SYGVKD. This CDR3 spans 12 amino acids. The V end was cut by 3 bases, the J end by 1 base, with 4 bases between. Original handling: Reference gene primer amplification in the assay estimated nucleated cell counts. The assay was immunoSEQ multiplex PCR, and TCRdb's table has in-frame clones only and misses some. The V and J calls and clone size come from that table; D and trimming were worked out from the DNA. There are around 480,000 clones in the sample; around 90% occur only once, and about 0.65% lies in the top ten. Sequenced input: PBMCs or T cells enriched from blood (not recorded which). The source of this sequence is a woman aged 18-29 years who had recovered from COVID-19. This chain uses TRBV10-3 with TRBJ2-7; D is unclear. DNA of the CDR3: TGTGCCATCAGTGACTCTTCCTACGAGCAGTACTTC. Translation: CAISDSSYEQYF.